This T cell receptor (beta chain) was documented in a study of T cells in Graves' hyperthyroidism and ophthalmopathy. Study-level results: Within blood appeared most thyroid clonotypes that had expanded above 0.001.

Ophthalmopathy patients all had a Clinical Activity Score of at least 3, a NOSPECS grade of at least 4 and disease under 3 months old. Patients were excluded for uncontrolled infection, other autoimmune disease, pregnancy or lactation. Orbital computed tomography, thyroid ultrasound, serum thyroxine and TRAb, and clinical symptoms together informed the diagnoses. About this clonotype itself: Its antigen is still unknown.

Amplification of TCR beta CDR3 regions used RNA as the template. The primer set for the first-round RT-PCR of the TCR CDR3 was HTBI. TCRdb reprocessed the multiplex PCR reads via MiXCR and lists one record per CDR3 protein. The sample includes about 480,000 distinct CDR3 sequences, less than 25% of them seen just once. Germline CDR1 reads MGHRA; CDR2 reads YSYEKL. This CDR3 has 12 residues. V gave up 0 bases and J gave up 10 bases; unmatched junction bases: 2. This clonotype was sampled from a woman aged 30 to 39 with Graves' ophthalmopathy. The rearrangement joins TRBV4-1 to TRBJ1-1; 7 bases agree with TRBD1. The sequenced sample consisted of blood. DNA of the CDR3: TGCGCCAGCAGCCAAGATAGGGGGCGAGCTTTCTTT. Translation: CASSQDRGRAFF.